This T cell receptor beta chain came from a study of OX40 agonist ivuxolimab in advanced cancers. Overall study: Allowance was made for prior anti-PD-1, anti-PD-L1 or anti-CTLA-4 therapy, and 40% to 45% had some.

TCRdb's table, derived via immunoSEQ multiplex PCR, lists solely in-frame clones and lacks some. The sample holds about 61,000 clones; 85% to 90% are singletons and the top ten take 1.5% to 2%. Deletions cut 0 bases from V and 13 bases from J, with 12 bases between. The CDR3 runs 13 residues. From germline, CDR1 is MNHNS and CDR2 SASEGT. This TCR came from an adult with an advanced solid tumor such as melanoma, head and neck, liver or kidney cancer. The chain joins TRBV6-1 to TRBJ1-4; D is ambiguous. The source material was CD4+ or CD8+ T cells sorted from blood, sampled in a trial of the OX40 agonist ivuxolimab. CDR3 region: CASSEAEGRLLFF. In DNA, the CDR3 is TGTGCCAGCAGTGAAGCGGAGGGTAGACTACTGTTTTTT.